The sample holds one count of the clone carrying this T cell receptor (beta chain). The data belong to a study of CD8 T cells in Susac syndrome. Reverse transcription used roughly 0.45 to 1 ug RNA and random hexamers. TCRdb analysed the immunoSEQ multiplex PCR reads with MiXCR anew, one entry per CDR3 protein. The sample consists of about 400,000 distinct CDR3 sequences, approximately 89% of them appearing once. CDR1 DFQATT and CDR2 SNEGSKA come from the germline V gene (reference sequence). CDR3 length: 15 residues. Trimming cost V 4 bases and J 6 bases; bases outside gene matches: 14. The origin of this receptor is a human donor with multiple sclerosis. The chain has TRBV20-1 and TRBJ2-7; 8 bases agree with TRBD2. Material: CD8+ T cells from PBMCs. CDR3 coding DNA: TGCAGTGCTAAAAGCGGGGAGCGGGAGTTCGTCGAGCAGTACTTC. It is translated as CSAKSGEREFVEQYF.